This TCR beta chain was documented in a study of T cells of healthy individuals. Each CDR3 protein gets one entry after TCRdb re-called the 5' RACE reads with MiXCR. This sample has tens of thousands of distinct CDR3 sequences, with around 15% found just once. Germline values: CDR1 SGHTA, CDR2 FQGNSA. The CDR3 sequence is 12 residues long. Deletions cut 5 bases from V and 7 bases from J, with 12 bases between. This chain links TRBV7-2 with TRBJ2-7, with D perhaps matching TRBD1 or TRBD2 (6 bases each). The TCR sequence derives from a human donor in good health. The CDR3 nucleotides read TGTGCCAGCAGCCATGGAGGGGGGGAGCAGTACTTC. It translates to CASSHGGGEQYF.